The present T cell receptor (beta chain) was sequenced within a study of blood T cell repertoires in COVID-19. Study in general: Samples representing acute and convalescent COVID-19 were sourced from the United States, Italy and Spain.

Clinical histories supplied by participants themselves formed the basis of cohort assignment. Individuals in the exposed group had encountered a COVID-19 case within 2 weeks preceding study entry. This clone was found a few times. The V and J ends lost 3 bases and 2 bases respectively, with 2 bases between them. Germline loops: CDR1 LGHDT, CDR2 YNNKEL (reference sequence). The CDR3 is 11 residues long. Original processing methods: How many nucleated cells were present was estimated from reference gene primer amplification. This table comes from immunoSEQ multiplex PCR, and its TCRdb copy is limited to in-frame clones, with some not included. Clone size and the V and J calls come from that table; the DNA yielded D and trimming. The sample has around 400,000 clones, around nine tenths seen once.

The receptor was isolated from a woman under 30 who had been exposed to COVID-19. What was sequenced was PBMCs or T cells enriched from blood (not recorded which). This chain joins TRBV3-1 (or the pseudogene TRBV3-2) and TRBJ2-7, with D unclear. The CDR3 nucleotides are TGTGCCAGCAGCCACGCCTACGAGCAGTACTTC. Protein product: CASSHAYEQYF.